This TCR beta chain was documented in a study of blood T cell repertoires in COVID-19. In the study overall: COVID-19 samples, acute and convalescent, were from the United States, Italy and Spain.

Assay used: immunoSEQ multiplex PCR; TCRdb lists only in-frame clones, some missing. The table lists around 200,000 clones, 75% to 90% of them singletons. V shed 5 bases and J 7 bases; nucleotides not matched to a gene: 10. This CDR3 is built from 15 residues. Germline CDR1 MDHEN, CDR2 SYDVKM. The clonotype was recovered from a woman younger than 45 who had been exposed to COVID-19. The sample taken for sequencing was PBMCs or T cells enriched from blood (not recorded which). V gene TRBV28 combines with J gene TRBJ1-1; 10 nucleotides match TRBD1. CDR3: CASSPSGQGTNEAFF. The DNA for the CDR3 is TGTGCCAGCAGTCCTTCGGGACAGGGGACTAATGAAGCTTTCTTT.